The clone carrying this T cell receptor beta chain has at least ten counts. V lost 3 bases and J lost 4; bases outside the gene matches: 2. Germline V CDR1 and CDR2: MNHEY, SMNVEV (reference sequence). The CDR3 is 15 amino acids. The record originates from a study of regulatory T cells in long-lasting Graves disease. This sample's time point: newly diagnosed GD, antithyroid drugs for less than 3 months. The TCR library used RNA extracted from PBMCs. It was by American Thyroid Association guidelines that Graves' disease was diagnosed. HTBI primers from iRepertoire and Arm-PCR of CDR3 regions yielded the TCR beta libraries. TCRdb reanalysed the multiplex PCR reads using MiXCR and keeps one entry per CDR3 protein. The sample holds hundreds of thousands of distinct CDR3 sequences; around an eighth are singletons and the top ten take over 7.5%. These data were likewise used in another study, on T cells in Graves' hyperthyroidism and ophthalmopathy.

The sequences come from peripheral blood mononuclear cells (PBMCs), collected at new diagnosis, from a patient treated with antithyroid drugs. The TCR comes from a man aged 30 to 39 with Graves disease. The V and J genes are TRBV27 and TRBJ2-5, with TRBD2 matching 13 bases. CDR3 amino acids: CASSFRTSGRETQYF. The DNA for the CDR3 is TGTGCCAGCAGTTTCCGGACTAGCGGGAGAGAGACCCAGTACTTC.